This T cell receptor (beta chain) was captured in a study of T cell responses to AZD1222 COVID-19 vaccine. Study at large: Combined were second doses at about 4 or about 12 weeks.

The V gene lost 2 bases and the J gene lost 10 bases, with 13 bases spanning the gap. This CDR3 is 14 amino acids long. From germline, CDR1 is SGHRS and CDR2 YFSETQ. Sequencing was performed with immunoSEQ multiplex PCR; in TCRdb, only in-frame clones are kept and a portion is missing. The sample records around 80,000 clones, 70% to 90% being singletons. Study-wide results and limits: Repertoires were sampled only after the peak T cell response. CD4 TCRs linked to vaccination spanned spike, dominating at 160-218 and 743-854.

On this clone: The antigen is undetermined.

The chain couples TRBV5-1 to TRBJ1-6; possibly TRBD1 for D (6 bases). The source material was peripheral blood, sampled on day 0 of AZD1222 vaccination. The clonotype was recovered from an adult in good health. CDR3 amino acids: CASSLTQGLSPLHF. The DNA for the CDR3 is TGCGCCAGCAGCTTAACCCAGGGGCTGTCACCCCTCCACTTT.